This TCR beta chain was identified during a study of T cells after posttransplantation cyclophosphamide. Study-level results: TRB clonality was highly associated with recipient CMV seropositivity and reactivation. TRB overlap between skin or GI tissue T cells and blood was limited.

Measured with immunoSEQ multiplex PCR; TCRdb has only the in-frame clones, and not every one. The sample includes roughly 70,000 clones, 93% of them seen just once. The related graft donor's blood sample was taken on the day of bone marrow donation. Turning to this clone: Its antigen is not identified.

CDR1 and CDR2 (germline): MNHEY, SMNVEV (reference sequence). This CDR3 region has 14 residues. Between the trimmed V and J ends, which lost 3 bases and 0 bases, there was a span of 8 bases. The chain uses TRBV27 and TRBJ1-1; D uncertain. The TCR originated in a woman in her thirties in good health and a related stem cell transplant donor. Material for sequencing was PBMCs. CDR3 amino acids: CASSFSPMNTEAFF. CDR3 DNA sequence: TGTGCCAGCAGTTTTTCCCCTATGAACACTGAAGCTTTCTTT.